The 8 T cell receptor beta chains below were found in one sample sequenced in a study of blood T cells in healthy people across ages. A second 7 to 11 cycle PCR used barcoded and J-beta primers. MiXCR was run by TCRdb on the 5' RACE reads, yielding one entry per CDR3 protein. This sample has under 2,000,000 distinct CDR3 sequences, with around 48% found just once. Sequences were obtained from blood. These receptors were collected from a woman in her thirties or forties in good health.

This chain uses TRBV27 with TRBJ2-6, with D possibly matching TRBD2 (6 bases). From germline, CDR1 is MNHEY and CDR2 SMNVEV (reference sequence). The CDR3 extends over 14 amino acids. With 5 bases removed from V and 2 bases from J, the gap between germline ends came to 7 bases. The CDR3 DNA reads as TGTGCCAGCAGTCGCGGGGCTGGGGCCAACGTCCTGACTTTC. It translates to CASSRGAGANVLTF.

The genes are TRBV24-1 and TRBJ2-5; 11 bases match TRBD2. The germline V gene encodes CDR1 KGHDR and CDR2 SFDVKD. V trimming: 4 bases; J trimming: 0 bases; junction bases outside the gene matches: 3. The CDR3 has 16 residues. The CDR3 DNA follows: TGTGCCACCAGTGAAGCGACTAGCGGGGACCAAGAGACCCAGTACTTC. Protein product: CATSEATSGDQETQYF.

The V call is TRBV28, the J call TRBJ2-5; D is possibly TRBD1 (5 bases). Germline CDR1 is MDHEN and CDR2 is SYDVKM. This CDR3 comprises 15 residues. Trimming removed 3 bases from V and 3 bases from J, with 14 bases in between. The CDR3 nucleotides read TGTGCCAGCAGTTTTTATCCGGCCAGGGAAGAGACCCAGTACTTC. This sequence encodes CASSFYPAREETQYF. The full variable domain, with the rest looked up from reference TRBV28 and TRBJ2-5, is DVKVTQSSRYLVKRTGEKVFLECVQDMDHENMFWYRQDPGLGLRLIYFSYDVKMKEKGDIPEGYSVSREKKERFSLILESASTNQTSMYLCASSFYPAREETQYFGPGTRLLVL.

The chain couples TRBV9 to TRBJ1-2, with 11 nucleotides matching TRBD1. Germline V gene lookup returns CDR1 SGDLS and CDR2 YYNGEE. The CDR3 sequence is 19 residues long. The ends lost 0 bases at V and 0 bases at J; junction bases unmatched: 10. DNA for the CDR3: TGTGCCAGCAGCGTAGGTCCGACGGGACAGGGGGAAGCTAACTATGGCTACACCTTC. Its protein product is CASSVGPTGQGEANYGYTF. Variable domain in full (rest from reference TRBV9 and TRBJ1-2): DSGVTQTPKHLITATGQRVTLRCSPRSGDLSVYWYQQSLDQGLQFLIQYYNGEERAKGNILERFSAQQFPDLHSELNLSSLELGDSALYFCASSVGPTGQGEANYGYTFGSGTRLTVV.

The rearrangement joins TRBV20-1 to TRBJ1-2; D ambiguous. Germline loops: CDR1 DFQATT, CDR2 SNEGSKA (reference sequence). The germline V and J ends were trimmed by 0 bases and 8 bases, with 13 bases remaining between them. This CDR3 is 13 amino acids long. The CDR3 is CSAREAAPRGYTF. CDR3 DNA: TGCAGTGCTAGAGAAGCCGCCCCCAGGGGCTACACCTTC.

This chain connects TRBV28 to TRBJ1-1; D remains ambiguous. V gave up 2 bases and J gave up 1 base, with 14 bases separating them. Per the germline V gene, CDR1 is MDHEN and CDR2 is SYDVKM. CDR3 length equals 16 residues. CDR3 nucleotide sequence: TGTGCCAGCAGTTTAAATCCCGCCACTCGGAACACTGAAGCTTTCTTT. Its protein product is CASSLNPATRNTEAFF.

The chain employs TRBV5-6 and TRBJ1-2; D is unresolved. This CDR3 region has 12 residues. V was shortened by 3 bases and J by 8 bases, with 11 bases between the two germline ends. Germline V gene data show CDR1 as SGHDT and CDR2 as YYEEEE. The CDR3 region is CASSYSPTGYTF. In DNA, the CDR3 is TGTGCCAGCAGCTATAGCCCCACCGGCTACACCTTC.

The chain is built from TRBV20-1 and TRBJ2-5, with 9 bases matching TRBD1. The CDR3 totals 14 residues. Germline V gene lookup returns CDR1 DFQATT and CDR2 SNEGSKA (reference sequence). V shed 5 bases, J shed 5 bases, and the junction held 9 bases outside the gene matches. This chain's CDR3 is CSAYPGQGRETQYF. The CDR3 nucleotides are TGCAGTGCTTATCCGGGACAGGGCCGGGAGACCCAGTACTTC.